This T cell receptor (beta chain) is from a study of T-cell memory formation after mild COVID-19. Germline assignment: CDR1 SGHDT and CDR2 YYEEEE. Deletions cut 3 bases from V and 1 base from J, with 8 bases between. This CDR3 has 13 amino acids. Constant-segment primers were used for 5'RACE, and the resulting TCR alpha and TCR beta cDNA libraries carried sample barcodes and UMIs. TCRdb used MiXCR to reprocess the 5' RACE reads, holding one entry per CDR3 protein. This repertoire shows a few hundred thousand distinct CDR3 sequences, approximately 7.6% found once; its top ten account for about 20%. The genes are TRBV5-6 and TRBJ2-7; the D is unclear. The clonotype was recovered from a man aged 18 to 29 who had mild COVID-19 (a few samples of this study predate the infection). Cell type and time point are not known. The sample consisted of PBMCs or a T cell subset sorted from them (not recorded which). The CDR3 is CASSSDESYEQYF. CDR3 sequence (DNA): TGTGCCAGCAGCTCGGACGAGTCCTACGAGCAGTACTTC. The whole variable domain, filled in from reference TRBV5-6 and TRBJ2-7, reads DAGVTQSPTHLIKTRGQQVTLRCSPKSGHDTVSWYQQALGQGPQFIFQYYEEEERQRGNFPDRFSGHQFPNYSSELNVNALLLGDSALYLCASSSDESYEQYFGPGTRLTVT.